This T cell receptor beta chain comes out of a study of blood T cell repertoires in COVID-19. Study-wide context: Donors in the United States, Italy and Spain gave samples during acute or convalescent COVID-19. The analysed material was cDNA or gDNA that came from T cells, B-cell-depleted T cells, or PBMCs.

The authors' processing: Nucleated cell number was recorded as an estimate derived from reference gene primer amplification. Method: immunoSEQ multiplex PCR; TCRdb's copy keeps in-frame clones and lacks some. The D gene and trimming were derived from the DNA, and the V and J assignments and clone size from that table. The sample contains about 170,000 clones, just under 85% of which appear only once. This clone was observed at least ten times. Germline lookup yields CDR1 SNHLY and CDR2 FYNNEI. V lost 6 bases, J lost 8 bases, and 8 bases stayed unmatched. This CDR3 contains 13 residues. This clonotype was obtained from a woman aged 80 or over with acute or convalescent COVID-19. Sequenced: peripheral blood. The V call is TRBV2, the J call TRBJ1-1; 8 positions agree with TRBD1. The CDR3 sequence is CASRYRGSTEAFF. CDR3 DNA: TGTGCCAGCAGGTACAGGGGGTCCACCGAAGCTTTCTTT.